The rows below give T cell receptor beta chains drawn from one sample of a study of T cell changes during pregnancy in multiple sclerosis. Sequenced by immunoSEQ multiplex PCR; TCRdb stores in-frame clones only, minus some. The sample holds 70,000 to 80,000 clones; roughly 92% are singletons and the top ten take 3.5% to 4.5%. The sequencing here drew on peripheral blood, taken after pregnancy. The receptors derive from a female donor in good health, enrolled as a control in a pregnancy study. Both conserved end residues are part of each CDR3. Fields, in order: J gene, V gene, D gene, clone size, CDR3 DNA, CDR3 protein. A D gene is named only where the DNA matches it firmly. Rows give clone size only sometimes, using once, few, many, or a class for an expanded clone.

TRBJ2-1 | TRBV10-3 | TRBD2 | - | TGTGCCCTCGCGGCCGGCGGGGGGGATGAGCAGTTCTTC | CALAAGGGDEQFF
TRBJ2-5 | TRBV6-1 | TRBD2 | - | TGTGCCAGCAGTGAAGGGCTAGCGGGAGGGGGCCAAGAGACCCAGTACTTC | CASSEGLAGGGQETQYF
TRBJ1-6 | TRBV19 | - | - | TGTGCCAGTAGTATGGGAGGGAGTGGTAATTCACCCCTCCACTTT | CASSMGGSGNSPLHF
TRBJ1-1 | TRBV11-1 | TRBD1 | - | TGTGCCAGCAGCTCCGACAGGGGGCGAACTGAAGCTTTCTTT | CASSSDRGRTEAFF
TRBJ2-1 | TRBV11-2 | TRBD2 | - | TGTGCCAGCAGCTTAGGAGCGGGGGGGCTTTATGAGCAGTTCTTC | CASSLGAGGLYEQFF
TRBJ2-7 | TRBV11-2 | TRBD2 | - | TGTGCCAGCAGCTTAGGGCTAGCGGGAGGATACGAGCAGTACTTC | CASSLGLAGGYEQYF
TRBJ1-1 | TRBV6-1 | - | - | TGTGCCAGCAAATATTTAGGGGCAGGTGAAGCTTTCTTT | CASKYLGAGEAFF
TRBJ2-5 | TRBV5-1 | TRBD1 | - | TGCGCCAGCAGCTTGCAGGGGGCCCATCAAGAGACCCAGTACTTC | CASSLQGAHQETQYF
TRBJ2-7 | TRBV7-6 | - | - | TGTGCCAGCAGCTTAGCGGGAGGTTCCCAGCAGTACTTC | CASSLAGGSQQYF
TRBJ1-6 | TRBV10-3 | - | - | TGTGCCATCAGTGAGGTGCCGGATTCACCCCTCCACTTT | CAISEVPDSPLHF
TRBJ2-1 | TRBV4-2 | TRBD2 | - | TGTGCCAGCAGCCAAGACACCGGGACTAGCGGGAGTAATGAGCAGTTCTTC | CASSQDTGTSGSNEQFF
TRBJ1-4 | TRBV5-1 | - | - | TGCGCCAGCAGCGTCCAGGGGATAAAGGCTAATGAAAAACTGTTTTTT | CASSVQGIKANEKLFF
TRBJ1-6 | TRBV25-1 | TRBD1 | - | TGTGCCAGCAGTGACACCGGGACAGGGGTAAATTCACCCCTCCACTTT | CASSDTGTGVNSPLHF
TRBJ2-2 | TRBV27 | - | - | TGTGCCAGCATCCTGGGCGGGCCAGGCGGGGAGCTGTTTTTT | CASILGGPGGELFF
TRBJ2-6 | TRBV19 | TRBD1 | - | TGTGCCAGTAGTATAGCGACAGGGGCCAGCTCTGGGGCCAACGTCCTGACTTTC | CASSIATGASSGANVLTF
TRBJ1-4 | TRBV5-5 | - | - | TGTGCCAGCAGCTCGGGACACACGACTAATGAAAAACTGTTTTTT | CASSSGHTTNEKLFF
TRBJ2-7 | TRBV28 | - | - | TGTGCCAGCGGGGGCCGCTACGAGCAGTACTTC | CASGGRYEQYF
TRBJ1-2 | TRBV7-9 | - | few | TGTGCCAGCAGCTCCCCTCGGGGTTATGGCTACACCTTC | CASSSPRGYGYTF
TRBJ1-1 | TRBV2 | - | - | TGTGCCAGCAGTGATCTATTGTGGGGAGTCGTAGTCTTT | CASSDLLWGVVVF
TRBJ1-4 | TRBV25-1 | TRBD1 | - | TGTGCCAGCAGTGAATGGGGACAGGGGGCGCTGGGTGAAAAACTGTTTTTT | CASSEWGQGALGEKLFF
TRBJ2-2 | TRBV5-1 | TRBD2 | - | TGCGCCAGCAGCTTCGGGGGGTCCACCGGGGAGCTGTTTTTT | CASSFGGSTGELFF
TRBJ2-5 | TRBV29-1 | - | - | TGCAGCGTTCGAAAAACATTTCAAGAGACCCAGTACTTC | CSVRKTFQETQYF
TRBJ2-2 | TRBV18 | - | - | TGTGCCAGCTCACGGCCAAACAGGGCCATGAGGACCGGGGAGCTGTTTTTT | CASSRPNRAMRTGELFF
TRBJ2-2 | TRBV7-2 | TRBD2 | - | TGTGCCAGCAGCTTTTCCTTGAGGGAGGGCCGGTGGACCGGGGAGCTGTTTTTT | CASSFSLREGRWTGELFF
TRBJ1-5 | TRBV2 | TRBD1 | - | TGTGCCAGCAGTGGACAGACAGGGCCAAATCAGCCCCAGCATTTT | CASSGQTGPNQPQHF
TRBJ1-1 | TRBV6-4 | TRBD1 | - | TGTGCCAGCAGTAAACAGGGGTGGGGCACTGAAGCTTTCTTT | CASSKQGWGTEAFF
TRBJ1-1 | TRBV29-1 | - | - | TGCAGCGTCGGGGACACTGAAGCTTTCTTT | CSVGDTEAFF
TRBJ2-7 | TRBV4-2 | TRBD2 | - | TGTGCCAGCAGCCAGGGTAGCGGGGGCTACGTGCAGTACTTC | CASSQGSGGYVQYF
TRBJ2-7 | TRBV5-1 | - | - | - | CASSSGYEQYF
TRBJ1-2 | TRBV28 | - | once | TGTGCCAGCAGTTTAACAGGGTTCTATGGCTACACCTTC | CASSLTGFYGYTF
TRBJ2-7 | TRBV28 | TRBD2 | - | TGTGCCAGCAGAACCGGGACTAGCGGGAAGAAGCAGTACTTC | CASRTGTSGKKQYF
TRBJ1-5 | TRBV19 | - | - | TGTGCCAGTACCATAAGACAGGACATCAGCAATCAGCCCCAGCATTTT | CASTIRQDISNQPQHF
TRBJ1-6 | TRBV7-9 | - | - | TGTGCCAGCAGCCCCGCGGCCGGGACTCCCCGTCGTTCACCCCTCCACTTT | CASSPAAGTPRRSPLHF
TRBJ2-1 | TRBV4-2 | TRBD2 | - | TGTGCCAGCACCACGTCCGGGACTAGCCTGGTCCATGAGCAGTTCTTC | CASTTSGTSLVHEQFF
TRBJ2-7 | TRBV10-3 | - | - | TGTGCCATGTCCGGGGGCGCTGCGGGGGCCCCCTACGAGCAGTACTTC | CAMSGGAAGAPYEQYF
TRBJ2-4 | TRBV6-6 | - | - | TGTGCCAGCAGACAGAGATCACTAGCCAAAAACATTCAGTACTTC | CASRQRSLAKNIQYF
TRBJ1-1 | TRBV28 | TRBD1 | - | TGTGCCAGCAGTTGGATGGGACAGGGTGAAGCTTTCTTT | CASSWMGQGEAFF
TRBJ2-5 | TRBV5-1 | TRBD2 | - | TGCGCCAGCAGCTTGGGCCAACTAGCGGGAGGGCAAGAGACCCAGTACTTC | CASSLGQLAGGQETQYF
TRBJ1-4 | TRBV28 | - | - | TGTGCCAGTACAAGGGGGACAACTAATGAAAAACTGTTTTTT | CASTRGTTNEKLFF
TRBJ1-6 | TRBV28 | TRBD1 | - | TGTGCCAGCAGACCCGGGGACAGAGATAATTCACCCCTCCACTTT | CASRPGDRDNSPLHF
TRBJ2-3 | TRBV11-2 | TRBD2 | - | TGTGCCAGCAGCTTACGACTAGCGGGGGGGACAGATACGCAGTATTTT | CASSLRLAGGTDTQYF
TRBJ2-5 | TRBV18 | TRBD2 | - | TGTGCCAGCTCAACCGGACTAGCGGGGGGAGAAGAGACCCAGTACTTC | CASSTGLAGGEETQYF
TRBJ2-1 | TRBV29-1 | - | once | TGCAGCGTTTCGCTTCGGTTAGCGGAATACAATGAGCAGTTCTTC | CSVSLRLAEYNEQFF
TRBJ1-2 | TRBV27 | TRBD1 | - | TGTGCCAGCACCGCAGGGGGCGGAGGTGGCTACACCTTC | CASTAGGGGGYTF
TRBJ2-2 | TRBV7-3 | TRBD2 | - | TGTGCCAGCAGCTTATACGGCGGGAGGAAGAATGGCGGGGAGCTGTTTTTT | CASSLYGGRKNGGELFF
TRBJ2-7 | TRBV10-3 | TRBD1 | - | TGTGCCATCAGAACCGGGACAGGGGGCTCCTACGAGCAGTACTTC | CAIRTGTGGSYEQYF
TRBJ1-1 | TRBV5-1 | TRBD1 | - | TGCGCCAGCAGCGGGCATGGACAGGAGATGGACACTGAAGCTTTCTTT | CASSGHGQEMDTEAFF